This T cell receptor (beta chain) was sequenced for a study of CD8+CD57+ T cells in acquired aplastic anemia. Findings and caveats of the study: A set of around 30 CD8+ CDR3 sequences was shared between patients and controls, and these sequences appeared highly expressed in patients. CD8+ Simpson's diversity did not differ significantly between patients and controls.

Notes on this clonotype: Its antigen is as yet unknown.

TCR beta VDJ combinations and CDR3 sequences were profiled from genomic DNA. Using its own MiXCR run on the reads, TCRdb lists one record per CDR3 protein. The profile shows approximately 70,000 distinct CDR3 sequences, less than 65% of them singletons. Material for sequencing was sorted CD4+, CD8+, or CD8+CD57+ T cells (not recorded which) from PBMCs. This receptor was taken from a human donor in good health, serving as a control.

CDR3 in amino acids: CASTRSYGYTF. The CDR3 coding sequence is TGTGCCAGCACCAGGAGCTATGGCTACACCTTC. The chain recombines TRBV5-6 with TRBJ1-2; D gene ambiguous. Trimming cost V 6 bases and J 4 bases, with 7 bases left between them. Germline CDR1 SGHDT, CDR2 YYEEEE. The CDR3 consists of 11 residues.